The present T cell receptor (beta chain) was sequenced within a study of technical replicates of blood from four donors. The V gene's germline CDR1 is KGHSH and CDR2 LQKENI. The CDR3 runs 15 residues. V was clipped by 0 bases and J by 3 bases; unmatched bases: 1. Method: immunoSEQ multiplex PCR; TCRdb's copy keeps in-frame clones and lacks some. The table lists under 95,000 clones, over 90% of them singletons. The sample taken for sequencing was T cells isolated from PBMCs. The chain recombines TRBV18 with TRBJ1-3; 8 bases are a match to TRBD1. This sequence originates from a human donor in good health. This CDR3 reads CASSPPTGDGNTIYF. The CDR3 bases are TGTGCCAGCTCACCACCGACAGGGGATGGAAACACCATATATTTT. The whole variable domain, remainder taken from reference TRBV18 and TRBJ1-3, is NAGVMQNPRHLVRRRGQEARLRCSPMKGHSHVYWYRQLPEEGLKFMVYLQKENIIDESGMPKERFSAEFPKEGPSILRIQQVVRGDSAAYFCASSPPTGDGNTIYFGEGSWLTVV.